What follows are 13 T cell receptor beta chains derived from one specimen sequenced in a study of technical replicates of blood from a few donors (TCRdb year 2017). Libraries were built with the immunoSEQ multiplex PCR assay. TCRdb stores this immuneACCESS table with in-frame sequences only. Part of the clones is absent; in the studies checked, under half of the shortfall reflects unresolved V genes, and no reason is known for the rest. The sample includes 65,000 to 85,000 clones, with 96% observed a single time. Jointly, the top ten make up about 0.2% of the sample. The sample was T cells isolated from PBMCs. The receptors shown here come from a human donor in good health.

This chain uses TRBV7-6 with TRBJ2-7; 7 nucleotides align to TRBD1. The CDR3 runs 15 residues. With 5 bases clipped from V and 5 bases from J, the junction kept 12 bases outside the gene matches. Per the germline V gene, CDR1 is SGHVS and CDR2 is FNYEAQ. CDR3 coding DNA: TGTGCCAGCAGCCGGATGAAACAGGGGTCCCACGAGCAGTACTTC. It is translated as CASSRMKQGSHEQYF.

This clone was observed a handful of times. The J gene is TRBJ1-6, the V gene TRBV6-5; 7 bases are shared with TRBD1. CDR3 length: 14 residues. Unmatched junction bases numbered 7, after V lost 5 bases and J lost 9 bases. Per germline, CDR1 MNHEY and CDR2 SVGAGI. This CDR3 is CASSRGQMGSPLHF. DNA of the CDR3: TGTGCCAGCAGTAGGGGACAGATGGGTTCACCCCTCCACTTT.

The J gene is TRBJ1-1, the V gene TRBV18, with D hard to call. V gave up 0 bases and J gave up 3 bases, with 8 bases separating them. Germline lookup yields CDR1 KGHSH and CDR2 LQKENI. The CDR3 totals 14 residues. The CDR3 protein is CASSPPIEHTEAFF. The CDR3 region has the DNA TGTGCCAGCTCACCACCTATTGAGCACACTGAAGCTTTCTTT.

The CDR3 loop reads CASSFKTGANTGELFF. CDR3 nucleotides: TGTGCCAGCAGCTTCAAGACAGGGGCGAACACCGGGGAGCTGTTTTTT. V is TRBV5-5 and J is TRBJ2-2; 8 nucleotides match TRBD1. V dropped 2 bases and J dropped 0; count of bases not matched to a gene: 3. Germline-derived CDR1 and CDR2 are SGHKS and YYEKEE (reference sequence). The CDR3 runs to 16 residues.

As for this clone: The junction and the germline gene differ at one end; a read error may be behind it. The V call is TRBV5-6, the J call TRBJ1-1; TRBD1 might be the D (6 bases). The CDR3 is 12 residues long. CDR1 and CDR2 (germline): SGHDT, YYEEEE. The CDR3 sequence: CASSLGAGGGFF. In DNA, the CDR3 is TGTGCCAGCAGCTTGGGTGCCGGCGGGGGCTTTTTT.

The rearrangement joins TRBV19 to TRBJ2-7; TRBD1 agrees at 11 bases. The CDR3 is 13 amino acids. Germline V CDR1 and CDR2: LNHDA, SQIVND (reference sequence). Trimming at V came to 5 bases and at J to 5 bases, leaving 2 bases not matched to a gene. CDR3 residues: CASSRTGGDEQYF. The CDR3 region has the DNA TGTGCCAGTAGTCGGACAGGGGGCGACGAGCAGTACTTC.

This clone was seen once. The rearrangement joins TRBV25-1 to TRBJ2-5; D gene uncertain. V lost 4 bases to trimming and J lost 1 base, with 7 bases between them. Germline V lookup: CDR1 MGHDK, CDR2 SYGVNS. The CDR3 has 13 residues. CDR3: CASSGRSQETQYF. As DNA, the CDR3 is TGTGCCAGCAGTGGTCGGAGCCAAGAGACCCAGTACTTC. The complete variable domain, with remaining parts taken from reference TRBV25-1 and TRBJ2-5, reads EADIYQTPRYLVIGTGKKITLECSQTMGHDKMYWYQQDPGMELHLIHYSYGVNSTEKGDLSSESTVSRIRTEHFPLTLESARPSHTSQYLCASSGRSQETQYFGPGTRLLVL.

This clone showed up just once. The chain carries TRBV5-8 and TRBJ2-7; TRBD1 might be the D (6 bases). The CDR3 sequence is 15 residues long. The germline CDR1 and CDR2 sequences are SGHTS and YDEGEE. V was pared by 6 bases and J by 3 bases, with 19 bases between. CDR3 coding DNA: TGTGCCAGCAACCTCCCCCGGACAGACTACTACGAGCAGTACTTC. Its translation: CASNLPRTDYYEQYF.

The genes are TRBV25-1 and TRBJ2-7; the match to TRBD1 covers 7 bases. After removal of 2 bases from V and 1 base from J, the junction contained 8 bases not matched to a gene. Germline values: CDR1 MGHDK, CDR2 SYGVNS. The CDR3 is 16 amino acids. CDR3 region: CASSEERGPVSYEQYF. The CDR3 nucleotides are TGTGCCAGCAGTGAAGAGAGGGGGCCCGTTTCCTACGAGCAGTACTTC.

V gene TRBV7-6 combines with J gene TRBJ2-1; 7 bases match TRBD2. The CDR3 is made up of 15 amino acids. V shed 6 bases, J shed 0 bases, and the junction held 5 bases outside the gene matches. The V gene's germline CDR1 is SGHVS and CDR2 FNYEAQ. The CDR3 sequence: CASRLERDSYNEQFF. The CDR3 region has the DNA TGTGCCAGCAGACTAGAGCGGGACTCCTACAATGAGCAGTTCTTC.

The genes are TRBV5-1 and TRBJ1-5; D call uncertain. In germline, CDR1 is SGHRS, CDR2 YFSETQ. The CDR3 contains 15 residues. Trimming stripped 0 bases from V and 5 bases from J, with 12 bases between. DNA for the CDR3: TGCGCCAGCAGCTTGGCCCCCGGGTACGATCAGCCCCAGCATTTT. Protein: CASSLAPGYDQPQHF. Combining the CDR3 with reference TRBV5-1 and TRBJ1-5 gives the whole variable domain KAGVTQTPRYLIKTRGQQVTLSCSPISGHRSVSWYQQTPGQGLQFLFEYFSETQRNKGNFPGRFSGRQFSNSRSEMNVSTLELGDSALYLCASSLAPGYDQPQHFGDGTRLSIL.

This rearrangement joins TRBV27 to TRBJ2-1; maybe TRBD2 (5 bases). The CDR3 spans 14 residues. V was clipped by 5 bases and J by 3 bases, with 11 bases between them. CDR1 MNHEY and CDR2 SMNVEV come from the germline V gene (reference sequence). CDR3 DNA sequence: TGTGCCAGCAGTCCACGGACTGGCTACAATGAGCAGTTCTTC. As protein: CASSPRTGYNEQFF.

The chain combines TRBV19 with TRBJ2-3, with TRBD1 identical over 7 bases. The CDR3 has 15 residues. The trim removed 3 bases at V and 0 bases at J, leaving 3 bases unmatched. Germline V gene sequence: CDR1 LNHDA, CDR2 SQIVND (reference sequence). This chain's CDR3 is CASSIQGVSTDTQYF. The CDR3 DNA reads TGTGCCAGTAGTATTCAGGGGGTTAGCACAGATACGCAGTATTTT.